Below are 23 T cell receptor beta chains sequenced from a single sample in a study of T-cell reconstitution after alpha-beta-depleted transplantation in children. Unique molecular identifiers were used to barcode this TCRbeta library. TCRdb called the PCR reads again in MiXCR, with one record for every CDR3 protein. Among a few hundred thousand distinct CDR3 sequences listed, under 13% were seen once. Sample: PBMCs from the stem cell graft donor, taken from the stem cell graft. The receptor set was obtained from a human donor who donated a stem cell graft to a child with acute myeloid leukemia.

This clonotype was found once. The V gene is TRBV6-1, the J gene TRBJ1-2; D is perhaps TRBD1 (6 bases). Germline V CDR1 and CDR2: MNHNS, SASEGT. The CDR3 has 14 residues. Trimming pared 6 bases from V and 8 bases from J, leaving 19 bases between. The CDR3 DNA reads TGTGCCAGCAGCAACCGGGACACCCCAGGGGGCTACACCTTC. It yields the protein CASSNRDTPGGYTF.

In this sample, this clonotype turned up a few times. This chain joins TRBV6-1 and TRBJ2-1, with D perhaps matching TRBD2 (5 bases). This CDR3 contains 15 residues. The V and J ends lost 6 bases and 2 bases respectively, with 14 bases between them. Germline values: CDR1 MNHNS, CDR2 SASEGT. The CDR3 sequence is CASSPAGNAYNEQFF. DNA of the CDR3: TGTGCCAGCAGCCCTGCGGGCAACGCCTACAATGAGCAGTTCTTC.

The chain is built from TRBV20-1 and TRBJ2-5; TRBD2 matches at 13 bases. The CDR3 runs 17 residues. The V segment lost 3 bases and the J segment 2 bases; nucleotides outside the gene matches: 9. Germline CDR1 and CDR2: DFQATT and SNEGSKA (reference sequence). CDR3 nucleotides: TGCAGTGCTAGTTCTTTTCCGGGACTAGCGGGGCAAGAGACCCAGTACTTC. Its protein product is CSASSFPGLAGQETQYF.

This clonotype has ten or more counts. The chain recombines TRBV12-3 or TRBV12-4 with TRBJ2-3, with a tentative D call TRBD1 (6 bases). V lost 6 bases and J 0 bases, leaving 7 bases between the germline ends. CDR3 length: 13 amino acids. The DNA of the CDR3 is TGTGCCAGCAGCGGGACAAGCACAGATACGCAGTATTTT. Its translation is CASSGTSTDTQYF.

This clonotype was counted ten times or more. V and J are TRBV20-1 and TRBJ2-5; D remains ambiguous. The V gene lost 3 bases and the J gene lost 5 bases, with 16 bases spanning the gap. Germline V lookup: CDR1 DFQATT, CDR2 SNEGSKA (reference sequence). This CDR3 region has 14 residues. CDR3 nucleotides: TGCAGTGCTAGGGCCCTTCGGAGCAAGGAGACCCAGTACTTC. Protein product: CSARALRSKETQYF.

This clonotype was observed many times. The chain recombines TRBV5-1 with TRBJ2-1, with D perhaps TRBD1 (5 bases). This CDR3 spans 17 amino acids. Germline CDR1 is SGHRS and CDR2 is YFSETQ. Trimming took 0 bases from V and 0 from J, leaving 13 bases between them. CDR3 in DNA: TGCGCCAGCAGCTTGGGGCTGGACACGCTCTCCTACAATGAGCAGTTCTTC. Its protein product is CASSLGLDTLSYNEQFF.

The V call is TRBV20-1, the J call TRBJ2-1; perhaps TRBD1 as D (5 bases). This CDR3 is 15 amino acids long. V was cut by 0 bases and J by 2 bases, with 11 bases left in between. Germline lookup yields CDR1 DFQATT and CDR2 SNEGSKA (reference sequence). For the CDR3, the DNA is TGCAGTGCTAGAGATTCGGCAGGGCCCTACAATGAGCAGTTCTTC. Protein: CSARDSAGPYNEQFF.

The rearrangement uses TRBV10-3 and TRBJ2-3, with 7 bases identical to TRBD2. The length of the CDR3 is 17 residues. CDR1 ENHRY and CDR2 SYGVKD come from the germline V gene. V trimming: 2 bases; J trimming: 3 bases; junction bases outside the gene matches: 11. In DNA, the CDR3 is TGTGCCATCAGTGAGCGAGGGACTACCGGGTTAACAGATACGCAGTATTTT. Its translation is CAISERGTTGLTDTQYF.

There are many counts of this clonotype. The chain employs TRBV10-2 and TRBJ2-3, with TRBD1 matching 7 bases. This CDR3 comprises 15 residues. The V and J ends lost 2 bases and 2 bases, in that order; junction bases with no gene match: 4. Looked up from germline, CDR1 is WSHSY and CDR2 is SAAADI. CDR3 sequence reads: CASSEHRGFTDTQYF. The DNA for the CDR3 is TGCGCCAGCAGTGAGCACAGGGGATTCACAGATACGCAGTATTTT.

V usage is TRBV5-1 and J usage is TRBJ2-1; 10 nucleotides line up with TRBD1. Looked up from germline, CDR1 is SGHRS and CDR2 is YFSETQ. The CDR3 contains 15 residues. V shed 5 bases and J 4 bases; nucleotides not matched to a gene: 6. The CDR3 region is CASRSGTGAYNEQFF. Here the CDR3 DNA reads TGCGCCAGCAGGTCCGGGACAGGGGCATACAATGAGCAGTTCTTC. The entire variable domain, with the rest obtained from reference TRBV5-1 and TRBJ2-1, is as follows: KAGVTQTPRYLIKTRGQQVTLSCSPISGHRSVSWYQQTPGQGLQFLFEYFSETQRNKGNFPGRFSGRQFSNSRSEMNVSTLELGDSALYLCASRSGTGAYNEQFFGPGTRLTVL.

A few counts support this clonotype. As DNA, the CDR3 is TGCAGTGCTAGAGAGGGGACTAGCGGGAGGACAGATACGCAGTATTTT. This translates into CSAREGTSGRTDTQYF. The V call is TRBV20-1, the J call TRBJ2-3, with 15 bases fitting TRBD2. The CDR3 length is 16 residues. Germline V CDR1 and CDR2: DFQATT, SNEGSKA (reference sequence). Germline trimming cut 0 bases from V and 3 bases from J; bases unmatched to any gene: 1.

This clonotype appeared a few times. The rearrangement links TRBV20-1 to TRBJ2-3, with 13 bases that match TRBD2. CDR3 size: 18 residues. The V gene end was trimmed by 5 bases and the J gene end by 3 bases; junction bases not matched to a gene: 14. The germline V gene encodes CDR1 DFQATT and CDR2 SNEGSKA (reference sequence). The CDR3 DNA reads TGCAGTGCTCTATCCCTCGGGACTAGCGGGGACGTGACAGATACGCAGTATTTT. Its protein is CSALSLGTSGDVTDTQYF.

The chain is built from TRBV5-4 and TRBJ2-2, with 10 bases that match TRBD1. The J segment lost 4 bases and the V segment lost 6 bases, leaving 9 bases of the junction unmatched. CDR1 and CDR2 from the germline V gene are SGHNT and YYREEE (reference sequence). CDR3 length: 16 amino acids. The CDR3, as DNA: TGTGCCAGCAAGACTCCGGGACAGGGGACCACCGGGGAGCTGTTTTTT. It specifies CASKTPGQGTTGELFF.

This clonotype appeared many times. The rearrangement joins TRBV7-2 to TRBJ1-1; possible D gene TRBD1, 6 bases. The V end lost 7 bases, the J end lost 4 bases, and 16 bases lay between the germline ends. The CDR3 covers 14 residues. Germline V gives CDR1 SGHTA, CDR2 FQGNSA. In nucleotides, the CDR3 is TGTGCCAGCAACCCCAAGCCCAGGGGCACTGAAGCTTTCTTT. It specifies CASNPKPRGTEAFF.

V and J are TRBV29-1 and TRBJ2-3; D unresolved. Trimming shortened V by 5 bases and J by 6 bases, and 15 bases separated the two germline ends. CDR1 is SQVTM and CDR2 is ANQGSEA in the germline V gene. The CDR3 consists of 13 residues. This CDR3 reads CSVSPNDGDTQYF. The CDR3 nucleotides are TGCAGCGTTTCACCGAATGACGGGGATACGCAGTATTTT.

The genes are TRBV6-5 and TRBJ1-1; no firm D call. From germline, CDR1 is MNHEY and CDR2 SVGAGI. This CDR3 comprises 13 residues. The ends were cut back, 0 bases at V and 6 bases at J, with 8 bases in the middle. The CDR3 nucleotides read TGTGCCAGCAGTTACTCGAGCGGGGCTGAAGCTTTCTTT. This gives the protein CASSYSSGAEAFF.

This clonotype showed up just a few times. The gene calls are TRBV20-1 and TRBJ2-5; perhaps TRBD2 as D (6 bases). This CDR3 contains 14 residues. V lost 1 base, J lost 4 bases, and 13 bases lay in between. The germline V gene encodes CDR1 DFQATT and CDR2 SNEGSKA (reference sequence). CDR3 sequence (DNA): TGCAGTGCTAGAGGGGAGGAACCCCTAGAGACCCAGTACTTC. This encodes CSARGEEPLETQYF.

The CDR3 DNA follows: TGTGCCAGCAGGACAGCCTTAACCTACGAGCAGTACTTC. The encoded protein is CASRTALTYEQYF. V usage is TRBV5-6 and J usage is TRBJ2-7; D may be TRBD1 (5 bases). Deletions cut 5 bases from V and 2 bases from J, with 11 bases between. The CDR3 has 13 residues. Germline V gene sequence: CDR1 SGHDT, CDR2 YYEEEE.

This sequence joins TRBV4-2 and TRBJ2-5; 8 bases are shared with TRBD2. V shed 0 bases, J shed 5 bases, and the junction held 5 bases outside the gene matches. The CDR3 consists of 15 residues. Per germline, CDR1 LGHNA and CDR2 YNFKEQ. The CDR3 here is CASSQESGRGETQYF. The CDR3 nucleotides are TGTGCCAGCAGCCAAGAAAGCGGGAGAGGGGAGACCCAGTACTTC.

This clonotype came up once. Given a much more abundant clone one base away, this may be a read error. The chain uses TRBV20-1 and TRBJ2-1; D is possibly TRBD1 or TRBD2 (6 bases each). The germline gives CDR1 DFQATT, CDR2 SNEGSKA (reference sequence). The length of the CDR3 is 16 residues. The DNA of the CDR3 is TGCTGTGCTAGATCCGATCGGGGGCCCTCCTACAATGAGCAGTTCTTC. This gives the protein CCARSDRGPSYNEQFF.

This rearrangement joins TRBV4-1 to TRBJ2-5, with no clear D. With 4 bases removed from V and 2 bases from J, the gap between germline ends came to 11 bases. Germline V gene data show CDR1 as MGHRA and CDR2 as YSYEKL. CDR3 length: 14 residues. CDR3 in DNA: TGCGCCAGCAGCCTCTTATTGGTTCAAGAGACCCAGTACTTC. It encodes CASSLLLVQETQYF.

Many counts were recorded for this clonotype. The chain employs TRBV20-1 and TRBJ1-3; 9 positions agree with TRBD1. This CDR3 is 14 amino acids long. The germline V gene encodes CDR1 DFQATT and CDR2 SNEGSKA (reference sequence). The V and J ends lost 5 bases and 4 bases, in that order; junction bases with no gene match: 6. CDR3 coding DNA: TGCAGTGCTTTCCCCGGGACAGGGGGAAACACCATATATTTT. As protein: CSAFPGTGGNTIYF.

The chain carries TRBV7-2 and TRBJ2-3; no clear D gene. Germline V lookup: CDR1 SGHTA, CDR2 FQGNSA. Trimming shortened V by 3 bases and J by 4 bases, and 11 bases separated the two germline ends. The CDR3 is 14 residues long. CDR3 protein: CASSFYRPPDTQYF. The CDR3 DNA reads TGTGCCAGCAGCTTCTATAGGCCCCCAGATACGCAGTATTTT. Filled out from reference TRBV7-2 and TRBJ2-3, the complete variable domain reads GAGVSQSPSNKVTEKGKDVELRCDPISGHTALYWYRQSLGQGLEFLIYFQGNSAPDKSGLPSDRFSAERTGGSVSTLTIQRTQQEDSAVYLCASSFYRPPDTQYFGPGTRLTVL.